The 23 T cell receptor beta chains in this list originate from one sample, sequenced in a study of tumor-infiltrating lymphocytes in primary liver carcinoma (dated by TCRdb to about 2017). Sequenced on an Illumina HiSeq 2500. TCRbeta-specific cDNA was reverse-transcribed from roughly 500 ng total RNA using a constant-region primer and ProtoScript II reverse transcriptase. The TCRbeta libraries were prepared through three rounds of nested multiplex PCR following a slightly modified ARM-PCR procedure. Each of the first two PCR rounds ran for approximately 10 cycles and used multiplex TRBV1-TRBV30 forward primers together with a Cbeta reverse primer. TCRdb cleaned the public reads at Q25 with fastp, built clones with MiXCR and kept in-frame beta chains. Entries are consolidated by CDR3 protein sequence, retaining the most common genes and DNA. Recorded for this sample are approximately 73,000 distinct CDR3 sequences; 71% of them occurred a single time. The ten largest account for about an eighth of the sample.

Total RNA and DNA were co-extracted from approximately 20-30 mg of bulk tissue with the AllPrep DNA/RNA mini kit, without cell sorting. The sequenced sample was liver tumor tissue from sampling region 4. Explained via the paper, the cell subset or site label denotes: tumor region T4, right-lateral pole. The receptors stem from a woman in her fifties or sixties with primary liver carcinoma and hepatitis B virus infection.

A word on this clonotype: Its ends do not fully match the called genes, so a read error is possible. V gene TRBV18 combines with J gene TRBJ1-1, with TRBD1 matching 7 bases. Germline V gives CDR1 KGHSH, CDR2 LQKENI. The CDR3 consists of 13 residues. For the CDR3, the DNA is TGTGCTAGCTCACCTTACGGACAGGATGAGATCTTCTTT. It translates to CASSPYGQDEIFF.

Note on this clonotype: This clone may be a read error of a much larger clone one base away. The chain employs TRBV28 and TRBJ2-7, with 7 bases fitting TRBD1. CDR1 is MDHEN and CDR2 is SYDVKM in the germline V gene. This CDR3 spans 15 amino acids. CDR3 DNA sequence: TGTGCCAACAGTGGACCGGGACAGAACTCCTACGAGCAGTACTTC. It yields the protein CANSGPGQNSYEQYF. The full variable domain, in which reference TRBV28 and TRBJ2-7 provide the parts outside the CDR3, is DVKVTQSSRYLVKRTGEKVFLECVQDMDHENMFWYRQDPGLGLRLIYFSYDVKMKEKGDIPEGYSVSREKKERFSLILESASTNQTSMYLCANSGPGQNSYEQYFGPGTRLTVT.

This clonotype was seen repeatedly, ten times or more. The chain joins TRBV6-2 or TRBV6-3 to TRBJ2-1; D might be TRBD2 (6 bases). The CDR3 extends over 14 amino acids. The V end was cut by 4 bases, the J end by 4 bases, with 11 bases between. Germline-derived CDR1 and CDR2 are MNHEY and SVGEGT. The CDR3 sequence: CASSLAEAYNEQFF. The CDR3 nucleotides read TGTGCCAGCAGTTTAGCGGAGGCGTACAATGAGCAGTTCTTC.

This clonotype has just a few counts. The V and J genes are TRBV25-1 and TRBJ2-1; 9 bases match TRBD2. The V and J ends lost 1 base and 5 bases, in that order; junction bases with no gene match: 9. Germline V gene data show CDR1 as MGHDK and CDR2 as SYGVNS. The CDR3 spans 17 residues. CDR3 residues: CASSELGAGGPDNEQFF. The CDR3, as DNA: TGTGCCAGCAGTGAATTAGGGGCGGGAGGGCCAGACAATGAGCAGTTCTTC.

In this sample, this clonotype turned up many times. The rearrangement joins TRBV6-2 or TRBV6-3 to TRBJ2-7; no reliable D call. V shed 5 bases and J shed 3 bases, with 5 bases lying between them. This CDR3 region has 11 residues. Germline V lookup: CDR1 MNHEY, CDR2 SVGEGT. CDR3 residues: CASSRDYEQYF. The CDR3, as DNA: TGTGCCAGCAGTCGCGACTACGAGCAGTACTTC.

This clonotype occurred many times. J is TRBJ2-3 and V is TRBV10-3; D remains ambiguous. Germline lookup yields CDR1 ENHRY and CDR2 SYGVKD. This CDR3 comprises 15 residues. The ends were cut back, 7 bases at V and 2 bases at J, with 16 bases in the middle. In nucleotides, the CDR3 is TGTGCCATCAACCCAGACTCCGACTCCACAGATACGCAGTATTTT. Translating gives CAINPDSDSTDTQYF.

As for this clonotype: One base away lies a much larger clone, so this may be a sequencing read error. The chain employs TRBV28 and TRBJ2-3; TRBD2 matches 9 bases. The CDR3 consists of 18 residues. Germline V CDR1 and CDR2: MDHEN, SYDVKM. Losses at the gene ends were 5 bases for V and 0 bases for J; bases not matched to a gene: 12. The CDR3 bases are TGTGCCAGCAGTCGGAGCGGGAGGACCTACCAGAGCACAGATACGCAGTATTTT. Residues: CASSRSGRTYQSTDTQYF.

This clonotype occurred a few times. This chain joins TRBV6-4 and TRBJ2-1; 9 nucleotides match TRBD2. The CDR3 extends over 15 amino acids. The germline CDR1 and CDR2 sequences are MRHNA and SNTAGT. V was pared by 3 bases and J by 4 bases, with 4 bases of the junction left unmatched. This CDR3 is CASSERTSDYNEQFF. CDR3 nucleotides: TGTGCCAGCAGTGAAAGGACTAGCGATTACAATGAGCAGTTCTTC.

Turning to this clonotype: A much larger clone sits a single nucleotide away, making a read error possible. J is TRBJ2-7 and V is TRBV5-4; D might be TRBD2 (6 bases). The V end lost 6 bases, the J end lost 7 bases, and 17 bases lay between the germline ends. Germline lookup yields CDR1 SGHNT and CDR2 YYREEE (reference sequence). The length of the CDR3 is 13 residues. Here the CDR3 reads CASNHRDSQEQYF. The CDR3, as DNA: TGTGCCAGCAACCACCGGGACTCACAAGAGCAGTACTTC.

By its share, this clonotype is medium-sized. V is TRBV29-1 and J is TRBJ2-3; tentatively, D is TRBD1 (6 bases). Trimming shortened V by 7 bases and J by 1 base, and 15 bases separated the two germline ends. The CDR3 spans 14 residues. From germline, CDR1 is SQVTM and CDR2 ANQGSEA. The CDR3: CSAGFGQRTDTQYF. CDR3 DNA sequence: TGCAGCGCGGGGTTCGGACAGCGCACAGATACGCAGTATTTT.

The rearrangement uses TRBV10-3 and TRBJ2-7; 12 nucleotides align to TRBD2. The ends lost 5 bases at V and 5 bases at J; junction bases unmatched: 7. The CDR3 loop spans 15 amino acids. Germline-derived CDR1 and CDR2 are ENHRY and SYGVKD. The CDR3 loop reads CAISLASGRVDEQYF. CDR3 DNA sequence: TGTGCCATCAGTCTGGCTAGCGGGAGGGTCGACGAGCAGTACTTC.

V and J are TRBV11-1 and TRBJ2-3; TRBD1 agrees at 11 bases. CDR1 and CDR2 (germline): SGHAT, FQDESV (reference sequence). J lost 3 bases, V lost 8 bases, and 4 bases had no gene match. This CDR3 comprises 14 residues. The DNA of the CDR3 is TGTGCCAGCTGGGGACAGGGGGATACAGATACGCAGTATTTT. Translated: CASWGQGDTDTQYF.

Comments on this clonotype: Because it lacks the conserved phenylalanine or tryptophan at the end, this CDR3 is likely a read error. The chain combines TRBV6-6 with TRBJ1-2; perhaps TRBD1 as D (5 bases). CDR3 length equals 14 residues. Germline lookup yields CDR1 MNHNY and CDR2 SVGAGI (reference sequence). CDR3 sequence reads: CTSSSQTGTFGYTL. The CDR3 nucleotides read TGTACCAGCAGTAGCCAGACGGGGACTTTCGGCTACACCCTC.

Note on this clonotype: Relative to the germline gene, one junction end is altered; a read error may explain this. The chain is built from TRBV6-2 or TRBV6-3 and TRBJ2-7; the match to TRBD2 covers 10 bases. CDR3 length: 15 residues. Germline V gene sequence: CDR1 MNHEY, CDR2 SVGEGT. CDR3 amino acids: CASSIELAGAYEQYF. The CDR3 DNA sequence: TGTGCCAGCAGCATCGAGCTAGCGGGAGCCTACGAGCAGTATTTC.

This clonotype was counted many times. The genes are TRBV5-4 and TRBJ1-1; D remains ambiguous. This CDR3 has 13 residues. The germline gives CDR1 SGHNT, CDR2 YYREEE (reference sequence). The V end was cut by 5 bases, the J end by 5 bases, with 13 bases between. The CDR3 DNA reads TGTGCCAGCAGTCAGGCCACGTCGACTGAAGCTTTCTTT. Protein: CASSQATSTEAFF.

Notes on this clonotype: A read error may produce the germline difference seen at one junction end. The chain joins TRBV11-2 to TRBJ1-2; no reliable D call. Germline V gene lookup returns CDR1 SGHAT and CDR2 FQNNGV. The CDR3 sequence is 14 residues long. The CDR3, as DNA: TGTGCCAGTAGCTTAAACAAGGGATTCAATGGCTACACCTTC. Translated, it gives CASSLNKGFNGYTF.

Notes on this clonotype: This may come from a read error, since a much larger clone is one base off. J is TRBJ2-5 and V is TRBV7-9; D remains ambiguous. This CDR3 is 15 amino acids long. Germline V lookup: CDR1 SEHNR, CDR2 FQNEAQ (reference sequence). V was clipped by 6 bases and J by 5 bases, with 19 bases between them. The DNA for the CDR3 is TGTGCCAGCAGAACGCAAGTAGGGCCCCAGGAGACCCAGTACTTC. Protein product: CASRTQVGPQETQYF.

Regarding this clonotype: In this CDR3 the conserved last residue, phenylalanine or tryptophan, is missing, so a read error is likely. The chain carries TRBV12-3 or TRBV12-4 and TRBJ1-1, with TRBD1 matching over 7 bases. V dropped 5 bases and J dropped 8; count of bases not matched to a gene: 14. The CDR3 is made up of 15 amino acids. CDR3 region: CASSIRDSLLREAFL. The CDR3 coding sequence is TGTGCCAGCAGTATCCGGGACAGTCTCTTAAGGGAAGCTTTCCTT.

Regarding this clonotype: A much larger clone differs by one base, so this may be a read error. The J gene is TRBJ2-1, the V gene TRBV2; 12 nucleotides line up with TRBD2. The V segment lost 4 bases and the J segment 9 bases; nucleotides outside the gene matches: 7. Germline V gene lookup returns CDR1 SNHLY and CDR2 FYNNEI. This CDR3 spans 15 amino acids. The CDR3 DNA reads as TGTGCCAGCAGTGGACTAGCGGGAGTACGTGGTGAGCAGTTCTTC. This gives the protein CASSGLAGVRGEQFF.

This clonotype was counted at least ten times. The chain uses TRBV4-2 and TRBJ2-2; 10 bases map to TRBD1. Germline assignment: CDR1 LGHNA and CDR2 YNFKEQ. V trimming: 4 bases; J trimming: 5 bases; junction bases outside the gene matches: 4. This CDR3 spans 15 amino acids. The CDR3: CASSPTGGRTGELFF. The DNA for the CDR3 is TGTGCCAGCAGCCCGACAGGGGGCCGAACCGGGGAGCTGTTTTTT.

This clonotype occurred once. The missing conserved phenylalanine or tryptophan at the end of this CDR3 makes a read error likely. The limits of the CDR3 on the DNA are not certain, so only TCRdb's listed CDR3 is given. The chain joins TRBV11-2 to TRBJ2-1; the D call in the table, TRBD2, was not verified against the DNA. The germline CDR1 and CDR2 sequences are SGHAT and FQNNGV. The CDR3 sequence runs 17 residues, both termini included. The CDR3 reads CASSRRLAGGPGDEQIL.

At least ten counts were recorded for this clonotype. The rearrangement links TRBV6-6 to TRBJ2-7; 7 bases align to TRBD1. CDR1 is MNHNY, CDR2 SVGAGI, per germline (reference sequence). This CDR3 has 15 residues. V was clipped by 2 bases and J by 2 bases; unmatched bases: 6. CDR3 protein: CASSYTGTEAYEQYF. The CDR3 coding sequence is TGTGCCAGCAGTTACACCGGGACAGAAGCCTACGAGCAGTACTTC.

With regard to this clonotype: Since a much larger clone is just one base distant, this may be a read error. No DNA is shown, since the ends of the CDR3 on it are uncertain; the CDR3 is the one TCRdb lists. V gene TRBV28 combines with J gene TRBJ2-7; the D segment call TRBD2 is taken from the table without a DNA check. CDR1 and CDR2 from the germline V gene are MDHEN and SYDVKM. The CDR3 numbers 15 amino acids, ends counted. The CDR3 is CASSPWASGSFEQCF.